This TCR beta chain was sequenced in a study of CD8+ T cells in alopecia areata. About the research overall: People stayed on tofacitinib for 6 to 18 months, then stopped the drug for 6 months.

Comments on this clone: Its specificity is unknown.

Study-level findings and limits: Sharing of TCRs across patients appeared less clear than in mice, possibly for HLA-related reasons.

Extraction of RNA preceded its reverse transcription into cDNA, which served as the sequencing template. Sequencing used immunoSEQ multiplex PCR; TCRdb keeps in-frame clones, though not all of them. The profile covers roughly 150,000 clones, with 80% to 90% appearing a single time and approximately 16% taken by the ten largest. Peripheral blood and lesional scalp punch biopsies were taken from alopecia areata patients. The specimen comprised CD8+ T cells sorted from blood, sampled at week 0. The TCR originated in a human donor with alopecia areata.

This chain's CDR3 is CASSSGTSGAQETQYF. The CDR3 bases are TGTGCCAGCAGCTCCGGGACTAGCGGAGCCCAAGAGACCCAGTACTTC. V is TRBV9 and J is TRBJ2-5; 11 bases map to TRBD2. The CDR3 extends over 16 amino acids. Germline CDR1 reads SGDLS; CDR2 reads YYNGEE. With V trimmed by 4 bases and J by 1 base, 6 bases remained unmatched.